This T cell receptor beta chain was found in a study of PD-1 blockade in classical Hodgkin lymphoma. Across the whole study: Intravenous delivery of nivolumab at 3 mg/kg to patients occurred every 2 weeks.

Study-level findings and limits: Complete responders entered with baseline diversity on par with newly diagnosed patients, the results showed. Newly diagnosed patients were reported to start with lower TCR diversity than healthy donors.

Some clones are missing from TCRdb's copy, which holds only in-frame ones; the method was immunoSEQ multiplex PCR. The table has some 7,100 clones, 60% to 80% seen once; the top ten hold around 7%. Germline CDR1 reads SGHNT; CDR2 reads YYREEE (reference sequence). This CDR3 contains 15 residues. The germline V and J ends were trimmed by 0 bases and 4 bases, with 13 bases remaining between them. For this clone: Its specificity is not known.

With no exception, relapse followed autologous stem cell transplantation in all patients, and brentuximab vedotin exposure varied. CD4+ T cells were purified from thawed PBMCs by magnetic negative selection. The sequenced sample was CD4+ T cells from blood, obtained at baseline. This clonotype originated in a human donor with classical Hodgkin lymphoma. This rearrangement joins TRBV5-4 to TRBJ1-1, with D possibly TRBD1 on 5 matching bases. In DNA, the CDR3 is TGTGCCAGCAGCTTGGTCCAGGGAGGAAGCACTGAAGCTTTCTTT. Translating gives CASSLVQGGSTEAFF.